The 30 T cell receptor beta chains given below trace back to one sample, sequenced in a study of OX40 agonist ivuxolimab in advanced cancers. Some clones are missing from TCRdb's copy, which holds only in-frame ones; the method was immunoSEQ multiplex PCR. The table includes some 64,000 clones, around 85% detected once. Sample: CD4+ or CD8+ T cells sorted from blood, taken in a trial of the OX40 agonist ivuxolimab. Source of these receptors: an adult with an advanced solid tumor such as melanoma, head and neck, liver or kidney cancer.

CDR3 residues: CASSATQRNTEAFF. As DNA, the CDR3 is TGCGCCAGCAGCGCCACACAGAGAAACACTGAAGCTTTCTTT. The rearrangement links TRBV5-1 to TRBJ1-1; D is ambiguous. V was clipped by 4 bases and J by 2 bases, with 12 bases between them. CDR1 is SGHRS and CDR2 is YFSETQ in the germline V gene. The CDR3 has 14 amino acids.

The rearrangement uses TRBV2 and TRBJ2-4; the D is unclear. V was trimmed by 2 bases and J by 1 base, leaving 3 bases between them. The CDR3 consists of 13 residues. Germline V lookup: CDR1 SNHLY, CDR2 FYNNEI. CDR3 residues: CASSESAKNIQYF. The CDR3 DNA reads TGTGCCAGCAGTGAATCTGCCAAAAACATTCAGTACTTC. The full variable domain, in which reference TRBV2 and TRBJ2-4 provide the parts outside the CDR3, is EPEVTQTPSHQVTQMGQEVILRCVPISNHLYFYWYRQILGQKVEFLVSFYNNEISEKSEIFDDQFSVERPDGSNFTLKIRSTKLEDSAMYFCASSESAKNIQYFGAGTRLSVL.

The chain uses TRBV6-1 and TRBJ1-4; D is ambiguous. The CDR3 runs 15 residues. In germline, CDR1 is MNHNS, CDR2 SASEGT. Deletions cut 4 bases from V and 2 bases from J, with 11 bases between. The CDR3 is CASSGNIGTNEKLFF. The CDR3 region has the DNA TGTGCCAGCAGTGGGAACATAGGGACTAATGAAAAACTGTTTTTT.

This chain joins TRBV10-3 and TRBJ2-7, with D hard to call. The V end lost 5 bases, the J end lost 2 bases, and 13 bases lay between the germline ends. Germline V gene sequence: CDR1 ENHRY, CDR2 SYGVKD. This CDR3 has 14 amino acids. The CDR3 spells CAISKTDTTYEQYF. CDR3 sequence (DNA): TGTGCCATCAGTAAAACAGACACCACCTACGAGCAGTACTTC.

This sequence joins TRBV30 and TRBJ1-5, with D uncertain. V was trimmed by 0 bases and J by 7 bases, leaving 19 bases between them. This CDR3 has 16 amino acids. Germline V gene lookup returns CDR1 GTSNPN and CDR2 SVGIG (reference sequence). The CDR3 sequence: CAWSVRISGIGQPQHF. The CDR3 DNA reads TGTGCCTGGAGTGTACGGATTTCGGGGATCGGGCAGCCCCAGCATTTT.

The CDR3 sequence: CASSLVRGGYNEQFF. The CDR3 nucleotides read TGCGCCAGCAGCTTGGTCAGGGGAGGATACAATGAGCAGTTCTTC. V gene TRBV5-1 combines with J gene TRBJ2-1; either TRBD1 or TRBD2 may supply D (6 bases each). The length of the CDR3 is 15 residues. The germline CDR1 and CDR2 sequences are SGHRS and YFSETQ. Trimming removed 0 bases at V and 4 bases at J, with 11 bases between.

The chain couples TRBV5-1 to TRBJ2-1; 7 nucleotides line up with TRBD1. This CDR3 has 14 residues. Trimming at V came to 4 bases and at J to 4 bases, leaving 5 bases not matched to a gene. Germline lookup yields CDR1 SGHRS and CDR2 YFSETQ. CDR3 DNA sequence: TGCGCCAGCAGCCTCGGGACAGCATACAATGAGCAGTTCTTC. Residues: CASSLGTAYNEQFF.

This chain uses TRBV27 with TRBJ2-6; D call uncertain. V lost 3 bases and J lost 0, with 6 bases in between. CDR3 length equals 15 residues. Germline V gene lookup returns CDR1 MNHEY and CDR2 SMNVEV (reference sequence). CDR3 in amino acids: CASSLISSGANVLTF. CDR3 coding DNA: TGTGCCAGCAGTTTGATCAGCTCTGGGGCCAACGTCCTGACTTTC.

The chain employs TRBV10-3 and TRBJ2-5; 7 bases are shared with TRBD1. Germline V gene sequence: CDR1 ENHRY, CDR2 SYGVKD. With 0 bases clipped from V and 2 bases from J, the junction kept 0 bases outside the gene matches. The CDR3 extends over 14 amino acids. The CDR3 protein is CAISESGQQETQYF. The CDR3 coding sequence is TGTGCCATCAGTGAGTCGGGACAGCAAGAGACCCAGTACTTC.

This chain connects TRBV10-3 to TRBJ1-1, with TRBD1 as a possible D gene (6 bases). Per the germline V gene, CDR1 is ENHRY and CDR2 is SYGVKD. V was cut by 2 bases and J by 5 bases, with 12 bases left in between. This CDR3 region has 14 residues. CDR3 DNA sequence: TGTGCCATCAGTGAGAGACAGGCTGGGACTGAAGCTTTCTTT. Its protein is CAISERQAGTEAFF.

V is TRBV30 and J is TRBJ1-4, with no clear D. The V gene's germline CDR1 is GTSNPN and CDR2 SVGIG (reference sequence). This CDR3 region has 16 residues. Trimming left V 0 bases short and J 0 bases short, with 11 bases between. CDR3 in amino acids: CAWSVRLAATNEKLFF. The CDR3 nucleotides are TGTGCCTGGAGTGTACGTCTGGCAGCAACTAATGAAAAACTGTTTTTT.

The chain couples TRBV7-8 to TRBJ2-7; no clear D gene. The length of the CDR3 is 15 residues. Germline CDR1 is SGHVS and CDR2 is FQNEAQ. V was shortened by 3 bases and J by 0 bases, with 12 bases between the two germline ends. The CDR3 sequence: CASSFPWSSSYEQYF. CDR3 coding DNA: TGTGCCAGCAGCTTCCCGTGGTCCAGCTCCTACGAGCAGTACTTC.

The chain joins TRBV10-3 to TRBJ1-6; 9 bases are a match to TRBD1. Germline CDR1 ENHRY, CDR2 SYGVKD. J was trimmed by 10 bases and V by 10 bases; bases with no gene match: 8. CDR3 length equals 13 residues. The CDR3 here is CANGDRVRSPLHF. DNA for the CDR3: TGTGCCAACGGGGACAGGGTCAGATCACCCCTCCACTTT.

The rearrangement uses TRBV5-6 and TRBJ2-5; 7 bases fit TRBD1. Germline loops: CDR1 SGHDT, CDR2 YYEEEE. The CDR3 contains 15 residues. V dropped 4 bases and J dropped 4; count of bases not matched to a gene: 10. Written as DNA, the CDR3 is TGTGCCAGCAGCGGCGCAGGGGGACCTGGAGAGACCCAGTACTTC. Amino acids: CASSGAGGPGETQYF.

The chain is built from TRBV6-1 and TRBJ1-1; D call uncertain. Germline V gives CDR1 MNHNS, CDR2 SASEGT. V was clipped by 7 bases and J by 3 bases, with 15 bases between them. The CDR3 is 14 amino acids. The CDR3 is CASMYGFGDTEAFF. The DNA for the CDR3 is TGTGCCAGCATGTACGGGTTTGGGGACACTGAAGCTTTCTTT.

J is TRBJ2-5 and V is TRBV19; the D gene is possibly TRBD2 (5 bases). Germline lookup yields CDR1 LNHDA and CDR2 SQIVND (reference sequence). The CDR3 covers 17 residues. Trimming stripped 3 bases from V and 5 bases from J, with 22 bases between. CDR3 nucleotides: TGTGCCAGTAGTATGAGAGGGTCGGCAGGCGATTTGGAGACCCAGTACTTC. This codes for CASSMRGSAGDLETQYF.

This clone has just one count. The rearrangement links TRBV20-1 to TRBJ2-1; D gene uncertain. V shed 3 bases and J shed 10 bases, with 10 bases lying between them. Germline loops: CDR1 DFQATT, CDR2 SNEGSKA (reference sequence). CDR3 length: 11 residues. CDR3 in DNA: TGCAGTGCTAGGTCAGCGCGGGAGCAGTTCTTC. Translation: CSARSAREQFF.

The chain employs TRBV13 and TRBJ2-1; possible D gene TRBD1, 5 bases. With 0 bases removed from V and 3 bases from J, the gap between germline ends came to 9 bases. CDR1 and CDR2 (germline): PRHDT, FYEKMQ (reference sequence). This CDR3 has 15 amino acids. Here the CDR3 reads CASSLGGQIYNEQFF. In nucleotides, the CDR3 is TGTGCCAGCAGCTTAGGGGGGCAGATCTACAATGAGCAGTTCTTC.

The genes are TRBV11-2 and TRBJ2-7, with 11 positions matching TRBD2. The CDR3 runs to 16 residues. Germline values: CDR1 SGHAT, CDR2 FQNNGV. Trimming at V came to 5 bases and at J to 2 bases, leaving 8 bases not matched to a gene. As DNA, the CDR3 is TGTGCCAGCAGCCCCCCGGGACTAGCGGCAACCTACGAGCAGTACTTC. Encoded protein: CASSPPGLAATYEQYF.

The V and J genes are TRBV28 and TRBJ1-6; no firm D call. V was shortened by 7 bases and J by 6 bases, with 7 bases between the two germline ends. This CDR3 region has 12 residues. From germline, CDR1 is MDHEN and CDR2 SYDVKM. CDR3 residues: CASTEINSPLHF. The CDR3 DNA is TGTGCCAGCACCGAGATTAATTCACCCCTCCACTTT.

This clone was seen just once. The CDR3 region is CASSPGGMDNQPQHF. The CDR3 DNA sequence: TGTGCCAGCTCCCCGGGGGGGATGGACAATCAGCCCCAGCATTTT. The chain employs TRBV11-2 and TRBJ1-5; a possible D gene is TRBD1 (5 bases). Between the trimmed V and J ends, which lost 8 bases and 3 bases, there was a span of 17 bases. The CDR3 is 15 residues long. Per germline, CDR1 SGHAT and CDR2 FQNNGV.

The rearrangement uses TRBV2 and TRBJ2-3; D gene ambiguous. The CDR3 length is 13 residues. Trimming removed 7 bases at V and 2 bases at J, with 10 bases between. From germline, CDR1 is SNHLY and CDR2 FYNNEI. The CDR3 nucleotides are TGTGCCAGCACCAAAGGCTTCACAGATACGCAGTATTTT. This codes for CASTKGFTDTQYF.

A few counts support this clone. The rearrangement links TRBV30 to TRBJ1-1; 8 nucleotides line up with TRBD1. Trimming cost V 5 bases and J 11 bases; bases outside gene matches: 10. Germline CDR1 GTSNPN, CDR2 SVGIG (reference sequence). This CDR3 has 12 amino acids. CDR3 sequence: CAWVTGGLDAFF. CDR3 DNA sequence: TGTGCCTGGGTAACAGGGGGTCTGGATGCTTTCTTT. Full variable domain (rest looked up from reference TRBV30 and TRBJ1-1): SQTIHQWPATLVQPVGSPLSLECTVEGTSNPNLYWYRQAAGRGLQLLFYSVGIGQISSEVPQNLSASRPQDRQFILSSKKLLLSDSGFYLCAWVTGGLDAFFGQGTRLTVV.

The gene calls are TRBV21-1 and TRBJ1-2. TRBV21-1 is labeled a pseudogene. The CDR3 has 16 amino acids. The CDR3 here is CASSPTGAGANYGYTF. In DNA form, the CDR3 reads TGTGCCAGCAGCCCTACGGGGGCAGGGGCTAACTATGGCTACACCTTC.

This sequence joins TRBV11-2 and TRBJ1-1; D call uncertain. CDR1 is SGHAT and CDR2 is FQNNGV in the germline V gene. Trimming pared 5 bases from V and 2 bases from J, leaving 18 bases between. The length of the CDR3 is 16 residues. In DNA, the CDR3 is TGTGCCAGCAGCCCCTCCCGCTCCAAATTCAACACTGAAGCTTTCTTT. This encodes CASSPSRSKFNTEAFF.

The genes are TRBV28 and TRBJ2-5, with TRBD1 matching over 8 bases. The V segment lost 1 base and the J segment 9 bases; nucleotides outside the gene matches: 7. The germline CDR1 and CDR2 sequences are MDHEN and SYDVKM. The CDR3 is made up of 14 amino acids. CDR3 residues: CASSLLTGVMAQYF. DNA for the CDR3: TGTGCCAGCAGTTTATTGACAGGGGTGATGGCCCAGTACTTC. Full variable domain (outside the CDR3, taken from reference TRBV28 and TRBJ2-5): DVKVTQSSRYLVKRTGEKVFLECVQDMDHENMFWYRQDPGLGLRLIYFSYDVKMKEKGDIPEGYSVSREKKERFSLILESASTNQTSMYLCASSLLTGVMAQYFGPGTRLLVL.

The chain uses TRBV18 and TRBJ1-4; perhaps TRBD1 as D (5 bases). V was shortened by 6 bases and J by 5 bases, with 16 bases between the two germline ends. Germline V gene sequence: CDR1 KGHSH, CDR2 LQKENI. The CDR3 extends over 15 amino acids. The CDR3 protein is CASSLQNRGNEKLFF. The CDR3 nucleotides are TGTGCCAGCTCCCTACAAAATCGGGGGAATGAAAAACTGTTTTTT. The whole variable domain, remainder taken from reference TRBV18 and TRBJ1-4, is NAGVMQNPRHLVRRRGQEARLRCSPMKGHSHVYWYRQLPEEGLKFMVYLQKENIIDESGMPKERFSAEFPKEGPSILRIQQVVRGDSAAYFCASSLQNRGNEKLFFGSGTQLSVL.

This clone has just one count. This chain connects TRBV11-2 to TRBJ2-7, with TRBD1 matching over 7 bases. This CDR3 comprises 12 residues. In germline, CDR1 is SGHAT, CDR2 FQNNGV. The J segment lost 4 bases and the V segment lost 4 bases, leaving 1 base of the junction unmatched. The CDR3, as DNA: TGTGCCAGCAGCTCACAGGGGTACGAGCAGTACTTC. Translated: CASSSQGYEQYF.

The genes are TRBV28 and TRBJ1-5, with D possibly being TRBD1 (5 bases). V dropped 5 bases and J dropped 7 bases, with 15 bases sitting between them. The CDR3 length is 14 residues. The germline gives CDR1 MDHEN, CDR2 SYDVKM. CDR3 nucleotide sequence: TGTGCCAGCAGTCGCTCCCAGGGACGGCAGCCCCAGCATTTT. As protein: CASSRSQGRQPQHF.

The rearrangement uses TRBV5-1 and TRBJ2-7; D may match TRBD1 or TRBD2 (5 bases each). This CDR3 has 16 amino acids. Germline values: CDR1 SGHRS, CDR2 YFSETQ. V shed 2 bases and J shed 0 bases, with 15 bases lying between them. The DNA of the CDR3 is TGCGCCAGCAGCTTTCTCCGGGACCCGAGCTCCTACGAGCAGTACTTC. Protein: CASSFLRDPSSYEQYF.